This T cell receptor beta chain was found in a study of response to subunit inactivated influenza vaccine. A remark on this clonotype: What it recognizes is unknown.

Germline V gives CDR1 LGHDT, CDR2 YNNKEL (reference sequence). The CDR3 covers 15 residues. Trimming took off 0 bases at V and 2 bases at J, with 8 bases between the two ends. Study-wide results and caveats: It was suggested by the authors that few new T cells are recruited by each seasonal influenza vaccination.

TCRdb reanalysed the RT-PCR reads using MiXCR and keeps one entry per CDR3 protein. This table holds 650,000 to 850,000 distinct CDR3 sequences, over 11% found once. The chain employs TRBV3-1 and TRBJ1-5, with D unclear. The sample was PBMCs from blood, taken 14 to 15 days before vaccination. This clonotype originated in a man aged 45-60 years who received an inactivated influenza vaccine. The CDR3 is CASSQDKAGNQPQHF. CDR3 DNA: TGTGCCAGCAGCCAAGATAAGGCAGGCAATCAGCCCCAGCATTTT.